Listed below are T cell receptor beta chains from one sample, sequenced in a study of CD8+ T cells in alopecia areata. Here immunoSEQ multiplex PCR was the method, and the copy in TCRdb shows in-frame clones only, minus some. The sample shows 120,000 to 150,000 clones, roughly four fifths of them seen only once. Sample: CD8+ T cells sorted from blood, taken at week 4, from a patient treated with tofacitinib. The receptors were gathered from a human donor with alopecia areata. Both conserved end residues are part of each CDR3. The D gene is left open where the match is weak. The size field is filled for only some rows; it gives once, few, many or a size class.

d_gene	v_gene	abundance	j_gene	CDR3nt	CDR3aa
-	TRBV5-5	-	TRBJ1-5	TGTGCCAGCATCGAGAGGAATACTCGGGGCAATCAGCCCCAGCATTTT	CASIERNTRGNQPQHF
-	TRBV11-2	-	TRBJ2-5	TGTGCCAGCAGCTTACTGGAGGGGGCGTCTGGGGAGACCCAGTACTTC	CASSLLEGASGETQYF
-	TRBV19	-	TRBJ2-1	TGTGCCAGTAGCCCTACCGCGGGGGCCCACAATGAGCAGTTCTTC	CASSPTAGAHNEQFF
-	TRBV7-2	-	TRBJ2-7	TGTGCCAGCAGGGGCACCAACTCCTACGAGCAGTACTTC	CASRGTNSYEQYF
TRBD2	TRBV2	-	TRBJ2-7	TGTGCCAGTGACGGGACTAGCTCCGAGCAGTACTTC	CASDGTSSEQYF
-	TRBV6-1	-	TRBJ2-3	TGTGCCAGCAGGGTTGGAGGGTATCGTGCAGATACGCAGTATTTT	CASRVGGYRADTQYF
TRBD2	TRBV4-1	-	TRBJ2-3	TGCGCCAGCAGCCAAGTCGGACTAGCGGGGTCGGATACGCAGTATTTT	CASSQVGLAGSDTQYF
TRBD2	TRBV4-3	-	TRBJ2-7	TGCGCCAGCAGCCAACGTACTACTAGCGACTCCTACGAGCAGTACTTC	CASSQRTTSDSYEQYF
-	TRBV7-9	-	TRBJ2-7	TGTGCCAGCAGTAACCCGGGCCATGGCTACGAGCAGTACTTC	CASSNPGHGYEQYF
TRBD2	TRBV7-2	-	TRBJ2-1	TGTGCCAGCAGCTTAGGATCTGTGGCGGGGGGAGATGAGCAGTTCTTC	CASSLGSVAGGDEQFF
TRBD2	TRBV6-1	-	TRBJ2-3	TGTGCCAGCAGTGGCACCGGGACTAGCGGGGAGGGCTCCAACACAGATACGCAGTATTTT	CASSGTGTSGEGSNTDTQYF
-	TRBV19	-	TRBJ2-1	TGTGCCAGTAGTATCCCCGGAGTGGCGGATGAGCAGTTCTTC	CASSIPGVADEQFF
TRBD1	TRBV5-1	-	TRBJ2-7	TGCGCCAGCAGTTACAGGACAGGGAGCTCCTACGAGCAGTACTTC	CASSYRTGSSYEQYF
-	TRBV7-3	-	TRBJ2-7	TGTGCCAGCAGCCTCGGACAAAACTACGAGCAGTACTTC	CASSLGQNYEQYF
-	TRBV7-2	-	TRBJ2-7	TGTGCCAGCAGCCCCCTATGGGGCTCCTACGAGCAGTACTTC	CASSPLWGSYEQYF
-	TRBV6-1	-	TRBJ2-7	TGTGCCAGCAGTGAAGCTGGGTCCGGTAGTGAGCAGTACTTC	CASSEAGSGSEQYF
-	TRBV27	-	TRBJ1-6	TGTGCCAGCAGTTTGCAGGGGTTTAATTCACCCCTCCACTTT	CASSLQGFNSPLHF
-	TRBV19	-	TRBJ2-1	TGTGCCAGTAGTACCCTTCGACTTGGAAATGAGCAGTTCTTC	CASSTLRLGNEQFF
TRBD2	TRBV11-2	once	TRBJ2-1	TGTGCCAGCAGCTTAGTGGGCGGGGGGGTACCTGAGCAGTTCTTC	CASSLVGGGVPEQFF
-	TRBV11-2	-	TRBJ2-3	TGTGCCAGCAGCTTAGGAGGTACGCAGTATTTT	CASSLGGTQYF
-	TRBV5-6	-	TRBJ1-1	TGTGCCAGCAGCTACGCCGTCACGGAGTACTCTGAAGCTTTCTTT	CASSYAVTEYSEAFF
-	TRBV19	-	TRBJ1-1	TGTGCCAGTAGTATAGGGGGATCCCAGAACACTGAAGCTTTCTTT	CASSIGGSQNTEAFF
-	TRBV29-1	-	TRBJ2-1	TGCAGCGCCGGCGGTGGGGAGCAGTTCTTC	CSAGGGEQFF
-	TRBV30	-	TRBJ1-4	TGTGCCTGGAGTCAATGGGGACCTCTTATGTTTTTT	CAWSQWGPLMFF
-	TRBV7-2	once	TRBJ1-6	TGTGCCAGCAGCTGGGGGACAACTAATTCACCCCTCCACTTT	CASSWGTTNSPLHF
-	TRBV6-1	once	TRBJ1-4	TGTGCCAGCAGTGAATGGGAGGGGAGCGTTGAAAAACTGTTTTTT	CASSEWEGSVEKLFF
TRBD1	TRBV12-5	-	TRBJ1-1	TGTGCTAGTGGTTCGAGCCGGACAGGGAGGACTGAAGCTTTCTTT	CASGSSRTGRTEAFF
-	TRBV19	-	TRBJ1-5	TGTGCCAGTACAGAGGGCCAATATAACAATCAGCCCCAGCATTTT	CASTEGQYNNQPQHF
-	TRBV29-1	once	TRBJ1-1	TGCAGCGCCCCGGTGGGGACTGAAGCTTTCTTT	CSAPVGTEAFF
-	TRBV7-6	-	TRBJ2-1	TGTGCCAGCAGCCCCCCCCCTGGGAATGAGCAGTTCTTC	CASSPPPGNEQFF
-	TRBV2	-	TRBJ1-2	TGTGCCAGCATATCATCTGAGGAAGGGTCCGGGGCTAGCTATGGCTACACCTTC	CASISSEEGSGASYGYTF
-	TRBV4-2	-	TRBJ1-6	TGTGCCAGCAGCCCCGAAGATATACAGGGATTTGGTTCACCCCTCCACTTT	CASSPEDIQGFGSPLHF
-	TRBV6-5	-	TRBJ1-5	TGTGCCAGCAGCCGACTCGGGGGCGCCGATCAGCCCCAGCATTTT	CASSRLGGADQPQHF
TRBD2	TRBV9	-	TRBJ2-1	TGTGCCAGCAGCGTCCGGTTAGCGGGGAGCAGGGGAACCTACAATGAGCAGTTCTTC	CASSVRLAGSRGTYNEQFF
-	TRBV29-1	-	TRBJ2-5	TGCAGCGTTGAATTAATGGGTATGGACCAAGAGACCCAGTACTTC	CSVELMGMDQETQYF
-	TRBV9	-	TRBJ2-7	TGTGCCAGCAGCGTAGCGGGGACAACCTACGAGCAGTACTTC	CASSVAGTTYEQYF
-	TRBV2	-	TRBJ2-1	TGTGCCAGCAGTTTCGACTCGTCCTCCTACAATGAGCAGTTCTTC	CASSFDSSSYNEQFF
-	TRBV6-5	-	TRBJ2-5	TGTGCCAGCAGTTACTCGGGGCAAGAGACCCAGTACTTC	CASSYSGQETQYF
-	TRBV29-1	-	TRBJ2-5	TGCAGCGTTGTCGGTCAGGAAGGGACCCAGTACTTC	CSVVGQEGTQYF
TRBD1	TRBV27	few	TRBJ1-1	TGTGCCAGCAGTTGGGGAAGTGGGACAGGTGAAGCTTTCTTT	CASSWGSGTGEAFF
TRBD1	TRBV7-9	few	TRBJ2-7	TGTGCCAGCAGCCATAGGGACAGGGGCAACGAGCAGTACTTC	CASSHRDRGNEQYF
-	TRBV2	-	TRBJ2-3	TGTGCCAGCGAGGCGGGGAGCAGCACAGATACGCAGTATTTT	CASEAGSSTDTQYF
TRBD1	TRBV4-1	-	TRBJ1-2	TGCGCCAGCAGCCAAGATGAGACAGGGATTACCTTTAGCTATGGCTACACCTTC	CASSQDETGITFSYGYTF
-	TRBV6-6	-	TRBJ2-7	TGTGCCAGCAGTTACTCTCCGACCCAATACGAGCAGTACTTC	CASSYSPTQYEQYF
TRBD2	TRBV19	few	TRBJ2-1	TGTGCCAGTAGCGCGGGGGGGGACTACAATGAGCAGTTCTTC	CASSAGGDYNEQFF
-	TRBV7-2	-	TRBJ2-2	TGTGCCAGCAGCCTTAACACCGGGGAGCTGTTTTTT	CASSLNTGELFF